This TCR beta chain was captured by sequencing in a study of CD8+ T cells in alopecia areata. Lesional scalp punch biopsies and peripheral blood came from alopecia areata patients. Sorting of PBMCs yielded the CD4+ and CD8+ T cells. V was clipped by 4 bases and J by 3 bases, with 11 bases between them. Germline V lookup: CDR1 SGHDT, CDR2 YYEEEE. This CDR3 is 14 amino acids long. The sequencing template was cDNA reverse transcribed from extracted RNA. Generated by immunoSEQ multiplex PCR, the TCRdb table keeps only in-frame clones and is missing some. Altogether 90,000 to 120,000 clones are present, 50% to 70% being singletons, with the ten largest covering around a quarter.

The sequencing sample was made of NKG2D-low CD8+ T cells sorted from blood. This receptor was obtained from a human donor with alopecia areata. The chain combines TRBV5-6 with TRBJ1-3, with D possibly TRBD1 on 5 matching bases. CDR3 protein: CASSGWRGGNTIYF. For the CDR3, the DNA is TGTGCCAGCAGCGGCTGGAGGGGTGGAAACACCATATATTTT.